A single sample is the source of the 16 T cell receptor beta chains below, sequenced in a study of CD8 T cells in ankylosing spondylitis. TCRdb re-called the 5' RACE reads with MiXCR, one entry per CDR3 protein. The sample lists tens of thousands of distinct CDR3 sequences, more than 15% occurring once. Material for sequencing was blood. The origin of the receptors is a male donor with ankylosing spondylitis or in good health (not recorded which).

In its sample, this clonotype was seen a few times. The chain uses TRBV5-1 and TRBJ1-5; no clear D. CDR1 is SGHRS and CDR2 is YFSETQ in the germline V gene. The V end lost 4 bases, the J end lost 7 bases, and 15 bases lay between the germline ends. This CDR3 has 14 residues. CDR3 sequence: CASSPTGVDQPQHF. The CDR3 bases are TGCGCCAGCAGCCCTACGGGAGTTGACCAGCCCCAGCATTTT.

CDR3 DNA: TGCGCCAGCAGCTTGTTGGGCCTAGAAGAAGAGACCCAGTACTTC. It encodes CASSLLGLEEETQYF. The chain links TRBV5-1 to TRBJ2-5; no firm D call. This CDR3 spans 15 amino acids. V dropped 1 base and J dropped 3 bases, with 13 bases sitting between them. Germline V gene lookup returns CDR1 SGHRS and CDR2 YFSETQ.

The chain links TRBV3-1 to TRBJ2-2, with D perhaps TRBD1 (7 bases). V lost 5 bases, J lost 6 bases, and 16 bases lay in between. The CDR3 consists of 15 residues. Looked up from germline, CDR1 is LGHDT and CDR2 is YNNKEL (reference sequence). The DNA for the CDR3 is TGTGCCAGCAGCAGGAGACAGGGAGGCGCCGGGGAGCTGTTTTTT. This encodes CASSRRQGGAGELFF.

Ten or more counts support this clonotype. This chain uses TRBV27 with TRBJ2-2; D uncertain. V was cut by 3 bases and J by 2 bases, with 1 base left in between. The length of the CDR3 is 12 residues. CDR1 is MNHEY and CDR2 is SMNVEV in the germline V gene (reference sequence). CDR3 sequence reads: CASSFNTGELFF. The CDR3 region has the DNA TGTGCCAGCAGTTTTAACACCGGGGAGCTGTTTTTT.

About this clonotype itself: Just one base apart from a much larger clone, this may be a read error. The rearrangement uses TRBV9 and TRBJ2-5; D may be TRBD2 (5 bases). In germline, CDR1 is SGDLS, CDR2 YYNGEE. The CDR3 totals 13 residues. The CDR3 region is CTSSGEFQETQYF. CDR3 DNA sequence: TGTACCAGCAGCGGTGAATTTCAAGAGACCCAGTACTTC.

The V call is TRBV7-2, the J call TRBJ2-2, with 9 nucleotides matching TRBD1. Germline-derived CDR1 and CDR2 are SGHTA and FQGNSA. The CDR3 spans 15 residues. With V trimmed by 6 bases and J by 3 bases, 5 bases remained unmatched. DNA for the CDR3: TGTGCCAGCAGGTCCGGGACAGGGTACACCGGGGAGCTGTTTTTT. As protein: CASRSGTGYTGELFF.

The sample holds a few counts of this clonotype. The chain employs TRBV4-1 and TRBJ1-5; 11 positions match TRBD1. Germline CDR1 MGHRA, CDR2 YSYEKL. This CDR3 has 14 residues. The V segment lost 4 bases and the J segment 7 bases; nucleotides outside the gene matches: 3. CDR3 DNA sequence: TGCGCCAGCAGCCCCGGGACAGGGGGGCAGCCCCAGCATTTT. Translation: CASSPGTGGQPQHF.

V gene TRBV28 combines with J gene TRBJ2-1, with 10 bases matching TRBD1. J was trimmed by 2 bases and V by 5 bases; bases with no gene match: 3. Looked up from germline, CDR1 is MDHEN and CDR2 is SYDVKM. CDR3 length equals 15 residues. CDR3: CASSAGTGAYNEQFF. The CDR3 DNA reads TGTGCCAGCAGTGCCGGGACAGGGGCCTACAATGAGCAGTTCTTC.

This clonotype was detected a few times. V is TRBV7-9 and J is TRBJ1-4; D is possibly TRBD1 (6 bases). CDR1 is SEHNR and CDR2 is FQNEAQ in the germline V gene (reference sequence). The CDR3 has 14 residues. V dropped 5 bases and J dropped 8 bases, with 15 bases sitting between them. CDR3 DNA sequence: TGTGCCAGCAGCCACAGGGCGGAAGGCGAAAAACTGTTTTTT. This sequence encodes CASSHRAEGEKLFF.

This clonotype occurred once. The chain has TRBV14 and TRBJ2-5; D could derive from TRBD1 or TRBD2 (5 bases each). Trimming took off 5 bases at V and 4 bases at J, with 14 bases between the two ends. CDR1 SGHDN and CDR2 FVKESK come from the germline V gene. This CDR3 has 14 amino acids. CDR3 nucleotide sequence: TGTGCCAGCAGCGTCTTTGGGACCCCAGAGACCCAGTACTTC. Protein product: CASSVFGTPETQYF.

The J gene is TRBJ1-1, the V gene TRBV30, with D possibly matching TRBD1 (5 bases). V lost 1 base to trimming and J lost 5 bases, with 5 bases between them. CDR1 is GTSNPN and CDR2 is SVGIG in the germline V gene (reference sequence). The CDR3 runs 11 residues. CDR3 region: CAWSGQTEAFF. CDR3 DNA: TGTGCCTGGAGTGGACAGACTGAAGCTTTCTTT.

The CDR3 loop reads CASSLLATYEQYF. CDR3 nucleotides: TGTGCCAGCAGTTTATTAGCCACCTACGAGCAGTACTTC. The chain joins TRBV28 to TRBJ2-7; D is undetermined. The CDR3 contains 13 residues. Trimming removed 1 base from V and 2 bases from J, with 6 bases in between. Germline V lookup: CDR1 MDHEN, CDR2 SYDVKM. Combining the CDR3 with reference TRBV28 and TRBJ2-7 gives the whole variable domain DVKVTQSSRYLVKRTGEKVFLECVQDMDHENMFWYRQDPGLGLRLIYFSYDVKMKEKGDIPEGYSVSREKKERFSLILESASTNQTSMYLCASSLLATYEQYFGPGTRLTVT.

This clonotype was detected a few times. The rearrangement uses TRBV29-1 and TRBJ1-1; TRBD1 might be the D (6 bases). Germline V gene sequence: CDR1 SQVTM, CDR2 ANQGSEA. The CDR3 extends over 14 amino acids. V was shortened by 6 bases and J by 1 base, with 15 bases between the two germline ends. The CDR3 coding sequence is TGCAGCGTGGAAACCGGGACACCGAACACTGAAGCTTTCTTT. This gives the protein CSVETGTPNTEAFF. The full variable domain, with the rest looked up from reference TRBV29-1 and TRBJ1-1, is SAVISQKPSRDICQRGTSLTIQCQVDSQVTMMFWYRQQPGQSLTLIATANQGSEATYESGFVIDKFPISRPNLTFSTLTVSNMSPEDSSIYLCSVETGTPNTEAFFGQGTRLTVV.

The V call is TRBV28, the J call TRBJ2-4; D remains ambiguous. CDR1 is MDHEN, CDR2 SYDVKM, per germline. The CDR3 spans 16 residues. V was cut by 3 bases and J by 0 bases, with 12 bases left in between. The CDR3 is CASSFLTKGAKNIQYF. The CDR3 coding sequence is TGTGCCAGCAGTTTCCTAACCAAGGGAGCCAAAAACATTCAGTACTTC.

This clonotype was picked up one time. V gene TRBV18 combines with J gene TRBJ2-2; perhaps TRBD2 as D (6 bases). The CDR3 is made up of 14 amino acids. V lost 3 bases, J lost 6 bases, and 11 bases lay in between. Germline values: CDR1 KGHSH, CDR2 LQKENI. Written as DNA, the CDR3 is TGTGCCAGCTCACCCCCCACGGGAGCCGGGGAGCTGTTTTTT. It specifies CASSPPTGAGELFF.

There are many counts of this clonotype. Here the CDR3 DNA reads TGCGCCAGCAGCCCGGCCCCCCTAGCTAGCACAGATACGCAGTATTTT. Protein product: CASSPAPLASTDTQYF. V is TRBV5-1 and J is TRBJ2-3, with D tentatively TRBD2 (5 bases). The CDR3 runs 16 residues. CDR1 and CDR2 (germline): SGHRS, YFSETQ. V lost 4 bases and J lost 0, with 15 bases in between.